Shown below are 5 T cell receptor beta chains from a single sample sequenced in a study of control samples from healthy donors and cancer patients. This table comes from immunoSEQ multiplex PCR, and its TCRdb copy is limited to in-frame clones, with some not included. This sample has about 80,000 clones, with around 80% found just once. Sequenced: PBMCs. These receptors were taken from a man aged 60 to 75 with head and neck cancer.

The chain employs TRBV5-6 and TRBJ2-7; TRBD2 might be the D (5 bases). Trimming stripped 0 bases from V and 4 bases from J, with 17 bases between. The CDR3 sequence is 16 residues long. Germline V gives CDR1 SGHDT, CDR2 YYEEEE. CDR3 protein: CASSLAGLAAQYEQYF. The CDR3 nucleotides read TGTGCCAGCAGCTTGGCCGGGCTAGCTGCACAATACGAGCAGTACTTC.

This clone was observed once. The chain combines TRBV5-1 with TRBJ2-3, with TRBD1 matching 9 bases. The CDR3 is 15 amino acids. In germline, CDR1 is SGHRS, CDR2 YFSETQ. V lost 0 bases to trimming and J lost 5 bases; unmatched junction nucleotides: 4. This CDR3 reads CASSLGQGVVDTQYF. The CDR3, as DNA: TGCGCCAGCAGCTTGGGACAGGGGGTCGTAGATACGCAGTATTTT.

The V call is TRBV28, the J call TRBJ2-2, with D perhaps matching TRBD1 or TRBD2 (6 bases each). Germline CDR1 MDHEN, CDR2 SYDVKM. Deletions cut 8 bases from V and 4 bases from J, with 11 bases between. The CDR3 extends over 13 amino acids. The CDR3 here is CASGGTTTGELFF. The CDR3 coding sequence is TGTGCCAGCGGGGGGACAACCACCGGGGAGCTGTTTTTT.

The chain carries TRBV15 and TRBJ2-2; D is ambiguous. Germline CDR1 and CDR2: LNHNV and YYDKDF (reference sequence). V was pared by 0 bases and J by 7 bases, with 3 bases between. This CDR3 comprises 12 residues. Here the CDR3 DNA reads TGTGCCACCAGCAGAGATAACGGGGAGCTGTTTTTT. The encoded protein is CATSRDNGELFF.

The V and J genes are TRBV27 and TRBJ1-6; weak D call: TRBD1 (6 bases). The ends were cut back, 7 bases at V and 5 bases at J, with 12 bases in the middle. CDR1 is MNHEY and CDR2 is SMNVEV in the germline V gene (reference sequence). The CDR3 spans 14 residues. Here the CDR3 reads CASTLQGNNSPLHF. The CDR3 coding sequence is TGTGCCAGCACCTTACAGGGAAATAATTCACCCCTCCACTTT.